The next 3 T cell receptor beta chains were all read from a single sample in a study of blood T cell repertoires in COVID-19. The repertoire was sequenced with immunoSEQ multiplex PCR; TCRdb's copy has only in-frame clones and lacks some. The sample carries 90,000 to 95,000 clones, 88% recorded once. Source material: peripheral blood. The receptors were sampled from a woman of 80 years or more with active COVID-19.

The gene calls are TRBV10-1 and TRBJ2-7, with 11 bases fitting TRBD2. The junction had 19 bases not matched to a gene; V was cut back by 0 bases and J by 3 bases. The CDR3 extends over 21 amino acids. Germline lookup yields CDR1 WNHNN and CDR2 SYGVQD (reference sequence). The CDR3 protein is CASSESGWQPGLAGIVYEQYF. The CDR3 region has the DNA TGCGCCAGCAGTGAGTCTGGTTGGCAGCCCGGACTAGCGGGCATTGTCTACGAGCAGTACTTC.

With respect to this clone: One end of the junction does not line up with germline, which may come from a read error. The J gene is TRBJ1-3, the V gene TRBV28; tentatively, D is TRBD1 (6 bases). CDR3 length equals 15 residues. Germline V gene sequence: CDR1 MDHEN, CDR2 SYDVKM. The CDR3 reads CASSFGGAAGNTIYF. Written as DNA, the CDR3 is TGTGCCAGCAGTTTTGGGGGGGCAGCTGGGAACACCATATATTTT.

The chain carries TRBV15 and TRBJ2-1; TRBD1 might be the D (6 bases). Between the trimmed V and J ends, which lost 5 bases and 4 bases, there was a span of 15 bases. CDR1 is LNHNV and CDR2 is YYDKDF in the germline V gene (reference sequence). The CDR3 is made up of 15 amino acids. CDR3 DNA sequence: TGTGCCACCAGCCTTACAGGGCCACCATACAATGAGCAGTTCTTC. This codes for CATSLTGPPYNEQFF.